This T cell receptor (beta chain) was observed in a study of memory CD4+ T cells and cytomegalovirus serostatus. Regarding the study as a whole: The CMV-associated TCR signature appears largely within the CD4+ memory repertoire.

Libraries were prepared by immunoSEQ multiplex PCR; TCRdb keeps only in-frame clonotypes and omits some of them. The data contain approximately 50,000 clones, approximately 78% of them seen just once; the ten biggest clones take up approximately 0.65%. The CDR3 totals 13 residues. J was trimmed by 4 bases and V by 7 bases; bases with no gene match: 7. CDR1 is GTSNPN, CDR2 SVGIG, per germline (reference sequence). Turning to this clone: The target antigen is unknown.

Single viable CD3+CD4+CD8-CD45RO+ cells were sorted as the memory CD4+ T cells. CMV serostatus came from serum IgG against pp150, pp28, p38, p52. After thawing, CD4+ T cells were positively selected. The specimen was memory CD4+ T cells from blood. J is TRBJ1-2 and V is TRBV30; 9 bases are shared with TRBD1. The sequence derives from an adult in good health and CMV-seronegative. The CDR3 sequence is CASRDRVSYGYTF. The CDR3 bases are TGTGCCTCCCGGGACAGGGTGTCCTATGGCTACACCTTC.